The entry that follows covers one T cell receptor beta chain sequence. The specificity of this receptor is unknown. Base qualities are not at hand, and no much larger clone is one base apart. The data stem from a study of shared clonotypes between healthy human individuals (TCRdb year 2020). Broadly, across the study: Three men and a couple of women, aged 18 to 49 years, made up the cohort. For each donor, CD4 naive and CD4 memory were each given three plates, CD8 naive was given two plates, and CD8 memory was given one plate. Blood TCR repertoires of roughly five healthy adults were deeply sequenced to estimate repertoire size and the extent of clonotype sharing between individuals. Libraries were prepared and TCR repertoires were sequenced by different laboratories using diverse techniques, in order to increase sequencing depth and limit assay-specific biases. Each donor's leukapheresis produced roughly between about 0.9 and 9.5 billion PBMCs. Broader findings and caveats from the paper: Naive subsets generally had larger estimated clonotype richness than memory subsets. Even with the large sequencing depth, rarefaction of the sorted-subset datasets indicated that sequencing was incomplete. Compared with non-shared clonotypes, clonotypes shared by all four sorted-subset donors had higher generation probabilities. Sampling was restricted to blood, and TCR repertoires in tissue are likely to differ from TCR repertoires in blood. Approximately 5% of naive CD4, 3% to 4% of naive CD8, 2.3% of memory CD4, and roughly 0.4% of memory CD8 clonotypes were shared across several donors. Pairwise subsampling indicated that sequencing depth was expected to affect the degree of clonotype sharing among donors. The genetic and exposure-history diversity represented was limited by the small number of donors.

Sequences SGHRS (CDR1) and YFSETQ (CDR2) are obtained from the germline V gene. Including cysteine and phenylalanine, the CDR3 has 14 amino acids. Just the 42-base CDR3 DNA is kept, in frame starting at base 1. Between the V and J ends, shortened by 0 bases and 6 bases respectively, the junction contains 12 bases. Using the deep immunoSEQ assay, multiplex PCR amplified TCR CDR3 regions from genomic DNA. Genomic DNA extracted from each cell subset was distributed evenly over all wells of several immunoSEQ 96-well plates, and each plate served as one replicate. Each replicate PCR for sorted subsets received about 200 ng genomic DNA, equal to about 29,000 T cell genomes. Purified libraries were measured with a Qubit 3.0 fluorometer, size-checked on a Bioanalyzer 2100, and measured again with the KAPA Library Quantification kit. A separate single-read 150-cycle Illumina NextSeq 550 flow cell was used to sequence each immunoSEQ 96-well plate. The original pipeline was this. Because the immunoSEQ output held only junctional sequences and lacked quality scores, the filtering could not match the filtering applied to full-length reads. To assign V/J genes and CDR3, sequences were annotated against IMGT germline references using PyIR, a Python wrapper for IgBLAST v1.9. Reads with weak V/J assignments (E-value above 1e-6), missing CDR3, stop codons, out-of-frame junctions, or ambiguous translated residues were removed. V3J clonotypes were defined by identical inferred V gene, J gene, and CDR3 amino acid sequence. To compute the percentage overlap between repertoires, the number of shared unique clonotypes was divided by the size of the smaller repertoire. Three approaches were used to assess repertoire richness: RTK rarefaction, the Chao1 estimator, and Recon v2.1 estimates of unobserved clonotypes. Generation probabilities were computed with OLGA for all TCRbeta clonotypes obtained by the gDNA method from several donors. Imported from immuneACCESS, the table was reduced by TCRdb to in-frame sequences with V and J called. These copies leave out some clones; in studies compared against another copy, an unresolved V gene accounts for under half, and the cause of the remainder is not known. That table gives V, J and clone size, and the DNA gave D and trimming. The sample profile shows millions of clones; approximately 94% of them were found once. Clones ranked in the top ten supply 0.13% to 0.15% of the sample.

The donors were healthy, HIV-negative adults with no recently reported acute infections or vaccinations. All donors were Caucasian adults living in Nashville, Tennessee, USA. Magnetic negative selection was used to enrich CD4+ T cells, after which naive cells were positively selected on CD45RA and the negative fraction became the memory subset. After blood collection by leukapheresis, PBMCs were isolated using Ficoll-Histopaque density gradient centrifugation and then cryopreserved in the vapor phase of liquid nitrogen. Analytical flow cytometry was used to check the purity and quantity of each magnetically sorted T cell population. Genomic DNA was isolated from each sorted fraction and quantified by UV absorbance on a Nanodrop 2000c.

This clonotype was obtained from a man between 18 and 29 years old in good health. Sequenced: naive CD4+ T cells sorted from blood. According to the study, the label for this sample's cell subset or site signals: CD45RA+ positively selected. The rearranged segments are TRBV5-1 and TRBJ1-1; the D segment cannot be called with confidence. The sequenced DNA: TGCGCCAGCAGCTTGGGGGGAGGGAAGTCTGAAGCTTTCTTT. Its protein is CASSLGGGKSEAFF.